This passage covers 7 T cell receptor beta chains from one sample sequenced in a study of T-cell reconstitution after alpha-beta-depleted transplantation in children (dated by TCRdb to the mid-2010s). The receptor library was made with PCR. TCRdb shows the sequencer as Illumina HiSeq 2500. To normalize quantification of the TCRbeta repertoire, the TCR libraries were built with molecular barcoding that relied on unique molecular identifiers. TCRdb cleaned the public reads at Q25 with fastp, built clones with MiXCR and kept in-frame beta chains. Entries that share a CDR3 protein sequence are merged under the most common genes and DNA. Here the sample has some 840,000 distinct CDR3 sequences; about 16% occur a single time. Approximately 5% of the sample belongs to the ten largest clones. What the treatment or condition label conveys for this sample: allogeneic hematopoietic cell transplantation with graft depleted of TCRalphabeta T cells and CD19 B cells.

The input for sequencing was PBMCs, mostly from graft donor cells, taken 360 days after TCRalphabeta/CD19-depleted stem cell transplant. These receptors originate from a male patient between 10 and 17 years old who had a stem cell transplant for acute lymphoblastic leukemia, so the T cells may come from the graft donor.

Many counts were recorded for this clonotype. The V and J genes are TRBV12-3 or TRBV12-4 and TRBJ2-7; 8 nucleotides match TRBD2. V gave up 6 bases and J gave up 2 bases; unmatched junction bases: 6. The length of the CDR3 is 14 residues. The CDR3 region has the DNA TGTGCCAGCAGCACTAGCGGAGCGGCCTACGAGCAGTACTTC. Its translation: CASSTSGAAYEQYF.

This clonotype occurred many times. The V and J genes are TRBV5-1 and TRBJ1-1; D is unresolved. V was trimmed by 6 bases and J by 1 base, leaving 13 bases between them. Germline V lookup: CDR1 SGHRS, CDR2 YFSETQ. The CDR3 loop spans 14 amino acids. The CDR3 DNA sequence: TGCGCCAGCACCCGAGGCTACACGAACACTGAAGCTTTCTTT. Translating gives CASTRGYTNTEAFF.

This clonotype was counted a few times. The chain is built from TRBV5-1 and TRBJ1-1; D gene ambiguous. This CDR3 region has 15 residues. The ends were cut back, 5 bases at V and 4 bases at J, with 18 bases in the middle. Germline CDR1 and CDR2: SGHRS and YFSETQ. CDR3 bases: TGCGCCAGCAGGGCAGGATGGGGAGGTAGCACTGAAGCTTTCTTT. This gives the protein CASRAGWGGSTEAFF. Full variable domain (outside the CDR3, taken from reference TRBV5-1 and TRBJ1-1): KAGVTQTPRYLIKTRGQQVTLSCSPISGHRSVSWYQQTPGQGLQFLFEYFSETQRNKGNFPGRFSGRQFSNSRSEMNVSTLELGDSALYLCASRAGWGGSTEAFFGQGTRLTVV.

In its sample, this clonotype was seen a few times. V and J are TRBV24-1 and TRBJ2-6; D gene unclear. This CDR3 has 18 amino acids. Trimming cost V 5 bases and J 0 bases, with 16 bases left between them. Germline V CDR1 and CDR2: KGHDR, SFDVKD. Here the CDR3 DNA reads TGTGCCACCAGTGGTCCGCGGATCTCAAGCTCTGGGGCCAACGTCCTGACTTTC. This gives the protein CATSGPRISSSGANVLTF.

The CDR3 loop reads CSVNSGRETQYF. CDR3 in DNA: TGCAGCGTTAACTCTGGGAGGGAGACCCAGTACTTC. The chain has TRBV29-1 and TRBJ2-5; D may be TRBD2 (6 bases). Trimming removed 5 bases from V and 5 bases from J, with 12 bases in between. Per germline, CDR1 SQVTM and CDR2 ANQGSEA. This CDR3 spans 12 amino acids.

The chain carries TRBV10-3 and TRBJ2-7, with 7 bases lining up with TRBD2. V lost 4 bases and J lost 3; bases outside the gene matches: 15. The germline V gene has CDR1 ENHRY and CDR2 SYGVKD. There are 17 residues in the CDR3. In DNA, the CDR3 is TGTGCCATCAGTGGGTCTTCCCTGGGGGGGGGAAACTACGAGCAGTACTTC. The encoded protein is CAISGSSLGGGNYEQYF.

This chain connects TRBV24-1 to TRBJ1-2, with 7 bases that match TRBD1. Germline loops: CDR1 KGHDR, CDR2 SFDVKD. This CDR3 spans 16 amino acids. V trimming: 5 bases; J trimming: 0 bases; junction bases outside the gene matches: 8. The CDR3 DNA is TGTGCCACCAGTGGTGACAGGGAGACTTCTAACTATGGCTACACCTTC. Translating it yields CATSGDRETSNYGYTF.